The rows below give T cell receptor beta chains drawn from one sample of a study of cytomegalovirus exposure and HLA in healthy donors. Some clones are missing from TCRdb's copy, which holds only in-frame ones; the method was immunoSEQ multiplex PCR. Of some 220,000 clones in the sample, around 80% are singletons; the top ten hold about 0.47%. The sequencing input was PBMCs. These receptors were obtained from a boy aged 10-17 years in good health and CMV-seronegative. Both conserved end residues are part of each CDR3. D genes are given only for firm matches. Only some rows state a clone size, as once, few, many or a class for expanded clones.

D: TRBD2; size: NA; J: TRBJ2-7; V: TRBV13; CDR3: CASSRGGYEQYF; DNA: TGTGCCAGCAGCCGGGGGGGATACGAGCAGTACTTC
D: NA; size: NA; J: TRBJ2-1; V: TRBV10-3; CDR3: CATGVGPNNEQFF; DNA: TGTGCCACGGGGGTGGGGCCAAACAATGAGCAGTTCTTC
D: NA; size: once; J: TRBJ2-1; V: TRBV7-6; CDR3: CASSPARTGGNEQFF; DNA: TGTGCCAGCAGCCCCGCTAGGACCGGCGGGAATGAGCAGTTCTTC
D: NA; size: few; J: TRBJ1-2; V: TRBV7-6; CDR3: CASSLAGSGYTF; DNA: TGTGCCAGCAGCTTAGCAGGGAGTGGCTACACCTTC
D: TRBD1; size: NA; J: TRBJ2-1; V: TRBV30; CDR3: CAWSEGGSNEQFF; DNA: TGTGCCTGGAGTGAAGGGGGCTCCAATGAGCAGTTCTTC
D: TRBD1; size: NA; J: TRBJ2-7; V: TRBV10-3; CDR3: CAISVRLGTGEGYEQYF; DNA: TGTGCCATCAGTGTGCGACTGGGGACAGGGGAAGGGTACGAGCAGTACTTC
D: NA; size: NA; J: TRBJ1-1; V: TRBV19; CDR3: CASSMVEVTEAFF; DNA: TGTGCCAGTAGTATGGTGGAGGTCACTGAAGCTTTCTTT
D: TRBD1; size: NA; J: TRBJ1-5; V: TRBV25-1; CDR3: CASGTGVLNQPQHF; DNA: TGTGCCAGCGGAACAGGGGTCCTTAATCAGCCCCAGCATTTT
D: NA; size: NA; J: TRBJ1-5; V: TRBV11-2; CDR3: CASSLLTGTSNQPQHF; DNA: TGTGCCAGCAGCTTATTAACAGGCACCTCCAATCAGCCCCAGCATTTT
D: NA; size: NA; J: TRBJ1-2; V: TRBV29-1; CDR3: CSVWNSLYGYTF; DNA: TGCAGCGTTTGGAACAGCCTATATGGCTACACCTTC
D: TRBD2; size: NA; J: TRBJ2-2; V: TRBV9; CDR3: CASSEGLAGAPRDTGELFF; DNA: TGTGCCAGCAGCGAGGGACTAGCGGGGGCCCCTCGGGACACCGGGGAGCTGTTTTTT
D: NA; size: NA; J: TRBJ1-3; V: TRBV5-1; CDR3: CASSQREMTSGNTIYF; DNA: TGCGCCAGCAGCCAGCGAGAGATGACCTCTGGAAACACCATATATTTT
D: NA; size: NA; J: TRBJ2-1; V: TRBV2; CDR3: CASSPRTTDYNEQFF; DNA: TGTGCCAGCAGTCCCCGAACGACAGATTACAATGAGCAGTTCTTC
D: TRBD1; size: NA; J: TRBJ1-2; V: TRBV30; CDR3: CAWTGGAYGYTF; DNA: TGTGCCTGGACAGGGGGTGCCTATGGCTACACCTTC
D: NA; size: NA; J: TRBJ1-1; V: TRBV18; CDR3: CASSQKAQGGAEAFF; DNA: TGTGCCAGCTCACAGAAGGCGCAGGGTGGGGCTGAAGCTTTCTTT
D: TRBD1; size: NA; J: TRBJ1-2; V: TRBV19; CDR3: CASSIRGQGYGYTF; DNA: TGTGCCAGTAGTATCCGGGGACAGGGATATGGCTACACCTTC
D: TRBD1; size: NA; J: TRBJ1-6; V: TRBV7-9; CDR3: CASSARQGRDNSPLHF; DNA: TGTGCCAGCAGCGCGCGACAGGGCAGGGATAATTCACCCCTCCACTTT
D: TRBD1; size: NA; J: TRBJ2-3; V: TRBV11-3; CDR3: CASSLFLLGLGTGETDTQYF; DNA: TGTGCCAGCAGCTTATTTCTCTTGGGGCTAGGGACAGGGGAGACAGATACGCAGTATTTT
D: NA; size: NA; J: TRBJ1-6; V: TRBV6-4; CDR3: CASSEAGSNSPLHF; DNA: TGTGCCAGCAGTGAGGCGGGATCTAATTCACCCCTCCACTTT
D: TRBD2; size: NA; J: TRBJ2-7; V: TRBV10-3; CDR3: CAIASGGDSYEQYF; DNA: TGTGCCATCGCCAGCGGGGGGGATTCCTACGAGCAGTACTTC
D: NA; size: NA; J: TRBJ1-4; V: TRBV5-6; CDR3: CASSFRSGRAREKLFF; DNA: TGTGCCAGCAGCTTTCGTTCGGGGAGGGCACGAGAAAAACTGTTTTTT
D: NA; size: NA; J: TRBJ1-1; V: TRBV5-4; CDR3: CASSLDRPSTEAFF; DNA: TGTGCCAGCAGCTTGGACAGACCCAGCACTGAAGCTTTCTTT
D: NA; size: NA; J: TRBJ2-3; V: TRBV10-3; CDR3: CAISDTAGRTDTQYF; DNA: TGTGCCATCAGTGATACAGCAGGCAGAACAGATACGCAGTATTTT
D: TRBD2; size: NA; J: TRBJ2-1; V: TRBV29-1; CDR3: CSVEAPAGVDEQFF; DNA: TGCAGCGTTGAAGCGCCAGCGGGGGTCGATGAGCAGTTCTTC